This entry lists 30 T cell receptor beta chains sequenced from one sample in a study of cytomegalovirus exposure and HLA in healthy donors. PCR employed 60 Vbeta and 13 Jbeta primers. The data were produced by immunoSEQ multiplex PCR, yet TCRdb's version contains in-frame clones alone and is incomplete. The table has around 100,000 clones, around 74% seen once; the top ten hold 13% to 15%. The sequencing input was PBMCs. The receptors were gathered from a male donor in good health and CMV-seropositive.

This sequence joins TRBV7-8 and TRBJ2-7, with D possibly TRBD2 on 6 matching bases. CDR1 is SGHVS and CDR2 is FQNEAQ in the germline V gene. The CDR3 sequence is 13 residues long. Trimming left V 7 bases short and J 5 bases short, with 15 bases between. The CDR3 bases are TGTGCCAGCAAACCGGGGGTGGTGGACGAGCAGTACTTC. Translating gives CASKPGVVDEQYF.

This sequence joins TRBV7-6 and TRBJ2-1; 8 bases are shared with TRBD2. V lost 2 bases, J lost 2 bases, and 2 bases stayed unmatched. Germline V gene sequence: CDR1 SGHVS, CDR2 FNYEAQ. This CDR3 is 15 amino acids long. CDR3 DNA sequence: TGTGCCAGCAGCTTAAACGGGGGGGCCTACAATGAGCAGTTCTTC. Amino acids: CASSLNGGAYNEQFF.

This clone has just a few counts. The chain joins TRBV10-3 to TRBJ2-6; 8 positions match TRBD1. The CDR3 sequence is 17 residues long. Germline CDR1 reads ENHRY; CDR2 reads SYGVKD. After removal of 6 bases from V and 4 bases from J, the junction contained 11 bases not matched to a gene. Here the CDR3 DNA reads TGTGCCATCAGAGCCGGGACAGGCTTTTGGGGGGCCAACGTCCTGACTTTC. It yields the protein CAIRAGTGFWGANVLTF.

The chain uses TRBV15 and TRBJ2-3, with 9 positions matching TRBD1. CDR3 size: 15 residues. V trimming: 9 bases; J trimming: 1 base; junction bases outside the gene matches: 8. From germline, CDR1 is LNHNV and CDR2 YYDKDF (reference sequence). DNA of the CDR3: TGTGCCACTGGACAGGGGAGGGCTGGCACAGATACGCAGTATTTT. Its translation: CATGQGRAGTDTQYF.

The chain is built from TRBV5-1 and TRBJ1-1; D unclear. CDR1 is SGHRS, CDR2 YFSETQ, per germline. Trimming left V 0 bases short and J 0 bases short, with 9 bases between. This CDR3 has 15 residues. The CDR3: CASSLVGRLNTEAFF. The CDR3 bases are TGCGCCAGCAGCTTGGTGGGGAGACTGAACACTGAAGCTTTCTTT. The entire variable domain, with the rest obtained from reference TRBV5-1 and TRBJ1-1, is as follows: KAGVTQTPRYLIKTRGQQVTLSCSPISGHRSVSWYQQTPGQGLQFLFEYFSETQRNKGNFPGRFSGRQFSNSRSEMNVSTLELGDSALYLCASSLVGRLNTEAFFGQGTRLTVV.

This chain uses TRBV5-1 with TRBJ2-1; the D gene is possibly TRBD1 (6 bases). Germline CDR1 is SGHRS and CDR2 is YFSETQ. V was cut by 1 base and J by 10 bases, with 12 bases left in between. This CDR3 has 13 residues. The CDR3 sequence: CASSLRDTPEQFF. CDR3 DNA: TGCGCCAGCAGCTTGAGGGACACCCCGGAGCAGTTCTTC.

The gene calls are TRBV5-6 and TRBJ2-4, with 12 nucleotides matching TRBD1. Looked up from germline, CDR1 is SGHDT and CDR2 is YYEEEE. V was pared by 5 bases and J by 5 bases, with 14 bases of the junction left unmatched. This CDR3 is 18 amino acids long. In nucleotides, the CDR3 is TGTGCCAGCAGTTGGCCGGGACAGGGGGCGCGAGGGGAAAACATTCAGTACTTC. Its translation is CASSWPGQGARGENIQYF. The full variable domain, completed using reference TRBV5-6 and TRBJ2-4, is DAGVTQSPTHLIKTRGQQVTLRCSPKSGHDTVSWYQQALGQGPQFIFQYYEEEERQRGNFPDRFSGHQFPNYSSELNVNALLLGDSALYLCASSWPGQGARGENIQYFGAGTRLSVL.

V and J are TRBV6-1 and TRBJ1-2; maybe TRBD1 (5 bases). The germline CDR1 and CDR2 sequences are MNHNS and SASEGT. The length of the CDR3 is 13 residues. V lost 2 bases to trimming and J lost 3 bases, with 7 bases between them. CDR3 bases: TGTGCCAGCAGTGAATCGGGGGACTATGGCTACACCTTC. Translated: CASSESGDYGYTF.

This chain links TRBV2 with TRBJ2-5, with 9 bases lining up with TRBD2. Per germline, CDR1 SNHLY and CDR2 FYNNEI. With V trimmed by 6 bases and J by 1 base, 6 bases remained unmatched. CDR3 length equals 15 residues. The CDR3 region has the DNA TGTGCCAGCAGGCTGGCGGGGGGGTTCCAAGAGACCCAGTACTTC. It translates to CASRLAGGFQETQYF. The whole variable domain, remainder taken from reference TRBV2 and TRBJ2-5, is EPEVTQTPSHQVTQMGQEVILRCVPISNHLYFYWYRQILGQKVEFLVSFYNNEISEKSEIFDDQFSVERPDGSNFTLKIRSTKLEDSAMYFCASRLAGGFQETQYFGPGTRLLVL.

The J gene is TRBJ2-2, the V gene TRBV15; no reliable D call. V was trimmed by 6 bases and J by 4 bases, leaving 15 bases between them. Germline CDR1 reads LNHNV; CDR2 reads YYDKDF (reference sequence). The CDR3 extends over 15 amino acids. The CDR3 DNA is TGTGCCACCAGTGCTCAGACCACGGGCACCGGGGAGCTGTTTTTT. This sequence encodes CATSAQTTGTGELFF.

The J gene is TRBJ1-2, the V gene TRBV4-3; D is unresolved. V was clipped by 4 bases and J by 6 bases, with 12 bases between them. In germline, CDR1 is LGHNA, CDR2 YSLEER. This CDR3 has 13 amino acids. This CDR3 reads CASSRENGDGYTF. In DNA form, the CDR3 reads TGCGCCAGCAGCCGCGAAAACGGAGATGGCTACACCTTC.

The V and J genes are TRBV30 and TRBJ1-5, with no clear D. Trimming removed 8 bases at V and 2 bases at J, with 13 bases between. The CDR3 length is 13 residues. Looked up from germline, CDR1 is GTSNPN and CDR2 is SVGIG (reference sequence). Here the CDR3 reads CALRARGNQPQHF. DNA of the CDR3: TGTGCCCTGAGGGCTCGGGGCAATCAGCCCCAGCATTTT.

The CDR3 loop reads CASSLARTAPYNEQFF. The CDR3 nucleotides read TGTGCCAGCAGCTTAGCCCGGACAGCCCCCTACAATGAGCAGTTCTTC. The chain combines TRBV7-2 with TRBJ2-1; a weak D match, TRBD1 (6 bases). Germline V gives CDR1 SGHTA, CDR2 FQGNSA. V was trimmed by 0 bases and J by 2 bases, leaving 11 bases between them. The CDR3 covers 16 residues.

The chain links TRBV7-2 to TRBJ1-2, with TRBD1 identical over 11 bases. V shed 6 bases and J 2 bases; nucleotides not matched to a gene: 8. Germline-derived CDR1 and CDR2 are SGHTA and FQGNSA. This CDR3 region has 16 residues. CDR3 region: CASSSIGTGGNYGYTF. DNA of the CDR3: TGTGCCAGCAGTTCCATCGGGACAGGGGGAAACTATGGCTACACCTTC.

The CDR3 DNA reads as TGTGCCTGGAGTCACAGGGGGGACACTGAAGCTTTCTTT. Translation gives CAWSHRGDTEAFF. The chain combines TRBV30 with TRBJ1-1; 8 nucleotides agree with TRBD1. Looked up from germline, CDR1 is GTSNPN and CDR2 is SVGIG (reference sequence). CDR3 length equals 13 residues. After removal of 2 bases from V and 3 bases from J, the junction contained 2 bases not matched to a gene.

V is TRBV5-1 and J is TRBJ1-2; maybe TRBD1 (6 bases). The CDR3 is made up of 15 amino acids. V was trimmed by 4 bases and J by 0 bases, leaving 13 bases between them. Germline lookup yields CDR1 SGHRS and CDR2 YFSETQ. CDR3 residues: CASSGSGVSNYGYTF. The CDR3 DNA sequence: TGCGCCAGCAGCGGATCAGGGGTTTCTAACTATGGCTACACCTTC. The full variable domain, its missing parts supplied by reference TRBV5-1 and TRBJ1-2, is KAGVTQTPRYLIKTRGQQVTLSCSPISGHRSVSWYQQTPGQGLQFLFEYFSETQRNKGNFPGRFSGRQFSNSRSEMNVSTLELGDSALYLCASSGSGVSNYGYTFGSGTRLTVV.

This chain connects TRBV7-2 to TRBJ2-1, with D possibly being TRBD1 (5 bases). This CDR3 contains 14 residues. In germline, CDR1 is SGHTA, CDR2 FQGNSA. The germline V and J ends were trimmed by 3 bases and 6 bases, with 12 bases remaining between them. The CDR3 region has the DNA TGTGCCAGCAGCTTGTTGGCTAGGGGCAATGAGCAGTTCTTC. Its translation is CASSLLARGNEQFF.

The rearrangement links TRBV27 to TRBJ2-1; 9 bases agree with TRBD2. Unmatched junction bases numbered 5, after V lost 3 bases and J lost 2 bases. Per the germline V gene, CDR1 is MNHEY and CDR2 is SMNVEV (reference sequence). The CDR3 length is 16 residues. CDR3 region: CASSFGTSPTYNEQFF. CDR3 bases: TGTGCCAGCAGTTTTGGGACTAGCCCCACCTACAATGAGCAGTTCTTC.

This clone was detected a few times. The chain combines TRBV10-3 with TRBJ2-5; 9 positions agree with TRBD1. Germline V gene data show CDR1 as ENHRY and CDR2 as SYGVKD. With 5 bases clipped from V and 5 bases from J, the junction kept 6 bases outside the gene matches. There are 14 residues in the CDR3. Written as DNA, the CDR3 is TGTGCCATCAGTCCGACAGGGGGGAATGAGACCCAGTACTTC. This codes for CAISPTGGNETQYF.

The J gene is TRBJ1-1, the V gene TRBV9; 9 positions match TRBD1. Germline V gene sequence: CDR1 SGDLS, CDR2 YYNGEE. The V segment lost 2 bases and the J segment 1 base; nucleotides outside the gene matches: 9. The CDR3 loop spans 17 amino acids. The CDR3 nucleotides read TGTGCCAGCAGCGTTGGGGAACAGGGGGCGAGGAACACTGAAGCTTTCTTT. It codes for CASSVGEQGARNTEAFF.

The genes are TRBV6-5 and TRBJ1-2, with D possibly TRBD1 on 6 matching bases. This CDR3 contains 16 residues. From germline, CDR1 is MNHEY and CDR2 SVGAGI. V dropped 4 bases and J dropped 3 bases, with 18 bases sitting between them. The CDR3 DNA follows: TGTGCCAGCAGTTCCCATACCGGGACAACTCACTATGGCTACACCTTC. Amino acid sequence: CASSSHTGTTHYGYTF.

The gene calls are TRBV7-2 and TRBJ2-3; 10 nucleotides align to TRBD2. Trimming at V came to 4 bases and at J to 0 bases, leaving 10 bases not matched to a gene. CDR1 is SGHTA and CDR2 is FQGNSA in the germline V gene. The CDR3 loop spans 18 amino acids. The CDR3 sequence: CASSSTPLAGLSTDTQYF. For the CDR3, the DNA is TGTGCCAGCAGCTCAACACCACTAGCGGGGCTTAGCACAGATACGCAGTATTTT.

The chain combines TRBV7-3 with TRBJ1-5, with D hard to call. The CDR3 has 14 residues. The ends were cut back, 7 bases at V and 0 bases at J, with 10 bases in the middle. Germline V gene sequence: CDR1 SGHTA, CDR2 FQGTGA. The CDR3 sequence: CASIEFHSNQPQHF. The CDR3 DNA follows: TGTGCCAGCATAGAATTTCATAGCAATCAGCCCCAGCATTTT.

The chain has TRBV27 and TRBJ2-1, with 8 nucleotides matching TRBD2. CDR1 MNHEY and CDR2 SMNVEV come from the germline V gene (reference sequence). This CDR3 has 14 amino acids. The V gene end was trimmed by 4 bases and the J gene end by 8 bases; junction bases not matched to a gene: 7. In nucleotides, the CDR3 is TGTGCCAGCAGTTCCCGGACTAGCAGGGATGAGCAGTTCTTC. As protein: CASSSRTSRDEQFF.

This rearrangement joins TRBV28 to TRBJ1-1; tentatively, D is TRBD1 (5 bases). The ends were cut back, 6 bases at V and 5 bases at J, with 10 bases in the middle. CDR1 and CDR2 from the germline V gene are MDHEN and SYDVKM. CDR3 length: 12 amino acids. The CDR3 spells CASRLRGTEAFF. The CDR3 region has the DNA TGTGCCAGCAGACTGCGGGGGACTGAAGCTTTCTTT.

The chain has TRBV7-3 and TRBJ1-6, with a weak D call TRBD1 (6 bases). Germline V gene sequence: CDR1 SGHTA, CDR2 FQGTGA. CDR3 length equals 14 residues. The germline V and J ends were trimmed by 5 bases and 7 bases, with 12 bases remaining between them. The CDR3 DNA is TGTGCCAGCAGCCTAGACAGGAGGAATTCACCCCTCCACTTT. This gives the protein CASSLDRRNSPLHF.

The chain couples TRBV7-6 to TRBJ2-7, with a tentative D call TRBD2 (5 bases). Trimming stripped 2 bases from V and 6 bases from J, with 8 bases between. The CDR3 extends over 12 amino acids. Per the germline V gene, CDR1 is SGHVS and CDR2 is FNYEAQ. CDR3 sequence reads: CASSLNEGEQYF. The CDR3 coding sequence is TGTGCCAGCAGCTTAAACGAGGGCGAGCAGTACTTC.

V and J are TRBV5-1 and TRBJ2-7; 7 positions agree with TRBD1. V was pared by 6 bases and J by 4 bases, with 10 bases of the junction left unmatched. Per germline, CDR1 SGHRS and CDR2 YFSETQ. The CDR3 consists of 14 residues. The CDR3 protein is CASTLRGGRYEQYF. CDR3 nucleotides: TGCGCCAGCACTCTGAGAGGGGGCAGGTACGAGCAGTACTTC.

This chain links TRBV5-6 with TRBJ2-5; TRBD1 might be the D (6 bases). Germline V gene lookup returns CDR1 SGHDT and CDR2 YYEEEE. The CDR3 loop spans 15 amino acids. V lost 0 bases, J lost 0 bases, and 9 bases lay in between. The chain's CDR3 is CASSLGQGYQETQYF. DNA of the CDR3: TGTGCCAGCAGCTTGGGCCAGGGGTACCAAGAGACCCAGTACTTC.

The V gene is TRBV11-2, the J gene TRBJ1-1; TRBD1 matches at 10 bases. V trimming: 4 bases; J trimming: 3 bases; junction bases outside the gene matches: 8. The germline V gene has CDR1 SGHAT and CDR2 FQNNGV. CDR3 size: 16 residues. Here the CDR3 reads CASSSGQGLRYTEAFF. Written as DNA, the CDR3 is TGTGCCAGCAGCTCGGGACAGGGGTTGAGGTACACTGAAGCTTTCTTT.